A selection of T cell receptor beta chains follows, all from one sample in a study of regulatory T cells in long-lasting Graves disease. TCRdb re-derived calls from the multiplex PCR reads in MiXCR, one entry per CDR3 protein. Altogether hundreds of thousands of distinct CDR3 sequences are present, under 20% being singletons, with the ten largest covering around 18%. The sample was also linked to a second study, of T cells in Graves' hyperthyroidism and ophthalmopathy.

This specimen was peripheral blood mononuclear cells (PBMCs), taken at new diagnosis, from a patient treated with antithyroid drugs. All receptors derive from a woman aged 30 to 39 with Graves disease. The CDR3 runs from the conserved cysteine through the conserved F or W. Fields, in order: J gene, clone size, V gene, D gene, CDR3 DNA, CDR3 protein. D genes are given only for firm matches. Some rows mark clone size as missing; the rest say once, few, many or name a class of expanded clone.

TRBJ2-2	-	TRBV5-1	TRBD1	TGCGCCAGCAGCGCTGGACAGGGATTTGGGACCGGGGAGCTGTTTTTT	CASSAGQGFGTGELFF
TRBJ1-5	many	TRBV5-1	TRBD1	TGCGCCAGCAGCTCGGGGACAGGGGGCTCGGGTCAGCCCCAGCATTTT	CASSSGTGGSGQPQHF
TRBJ2-1	-	TRBV9	-	TGTGCCAGCAGCGTTAAAGGAGGATCCTACAATGAGCAGTTCTTC	CASSVKGGSYNEQFF
TRBJ2-7	many	TRBV27	-	TGTGCGAATCTCAGGGGTGGGGTAGCCTACGAGCAGTACTTC	CANLRGGVAYEQYF
TRBJ1-2	-	TRBV3-1	TRBD1	TGTGCCAGCAGCCCATACGGACAGGCCTTTAACTATGGCTACACCTTC	CASSPYGQAFNYGYTF
TRBJ2-3	few	TRBV18	-	TGTGCCAGCTCACCTCTCAGGGCAGATACGCAGTATTTT	CASSPLRADTQYF
TRBJ2-2	few	TRBV30	-	TGTGCCTGGAGTCGGGTCTTAGGAACCGGGGAGCTGTTTTTT	CAWSRVLGTGELFF
TRBJ1-1	few	TRBV19	TRBD1	TGTGCCAGTAGCGAGGGGACAGGGGGAGGAGAAGCTTTCTTT	CASSEGTGGGEAFF
TRBJ2-1	many	TRBV6-5	-	TGTGCCAGCAGTTATCTAGGAATGGGGATAAGCGAGCAGTTCTTC	CASSYLGMGISEQFF
TRBJ2-1	many	TRBV11-2	TRBD2	TGTGCCAGCAGCTGGACGGGACTAGCGGGAGTGGATGAGCAGTTCTTC	CASSWTGLAGVDEQFF
TRBJ2-2	many	TRBV24-1	TRBD2	TGTGCCACCAGTGATTTGACCGCGGGAGGCCCCGGGGAGCTGTTTTTT	CATSDLTAGGPGELFF
TRBJ2-7	many	TRBV20-1	-	TGCAGTGCGAGGGGACCGAGCTTCTCCTACGAGCAGTACTTC	CSARGPSFSYEQYF
TRBJ2-6	many	TRBV2	-	TGTGCCAGCAGTGCCCATCACAACGTCCTGACTTTC	CASSAHHNVLTF
TRBJ2-7	many	TRBV15	TRBD2	TGTGCCACCAGCAGCGGGGCTAGCGGGATGTACGAGCAGTACTTC	CATSSGASGMYEQYF
TRBJ2-7	-	TRBV3-1	TRBD2	TGTGCCAGCAGCCCCCGGACTAGCGGGAGCCCCTACGAGCAGTACTTC	CASSPRTSGSPYEQYF
TRBJ2-7	many	TRBV11-2	-	TGTGCCAGCAGCTCCAGCGGACTATACTACGAGCAGTACTTC	CASSSSGLYYEQYF
TRBJ2-3	many	TRBV12-3/TRBV12-4	-	TGTGCCAGCAGCCACAGGGAGGTAGATACGCAGTATTTT	CASSHREVDTQYF
TRBJ2-1	-	TRBV6-2/TRBV6-3	-	TGTGCCAGCAGTTTATTAGGGCACAATGAGCAGTTCTTC	CASSLLGHNEQFF
TRBJ2-7	-	TRBV28	-	TGTGCCAGCAGTTTAGGTCGTGCGGGGAGCTCCTACGAGCAGTACTTC	CASSLGRAGSSYEQYF
TRBJ2-1	-	TRBV13	-	TGTGCCAGCAGCTTAGCGGTCAGGGTAGAGAATGAGCAGTTCTTC	CASSLAVRVENEQFF